These 28 T cell receptor beta chains originate from one sample sequenced in a study of neoadjuvant anti-PD-1 for oral cavity cancer (dated by TCRdb to about 2021). The sample's time point label, in plain terms: before neoadjuvant nivolumab. The library was produced with the immunoSEQ multiplex PCR assay. This is the immuneACCESS table as TCRdb keeps it, with only in-frame sequences that have V and J called. A part of the clones is gone; compared with another copy, unresolved V genes explain less than half, and the rest is unexplained. Within this sample are over 10,000 clones, with roughly 69% of them counted one time only. The ten largest clones add up to around 2% of the sample. The source material was PBMCs, sampled before nivolumab (anti-PD-1) treatment. The receptors stem from a person aged 35-79 years with oral cavity squamous cell carcinoma.

Notes on this clone: One junction end does not reproduce the germline sequence, and a read error may be involved. The chain joins TRBV6-1 to TRBJ2-7; D gene unclear. The CDR3 loop spans 13 amino acids. Germline values: CDR1 MNHNS, CDR2 SASEGT. The CDR3, as DNA: TGTGCCAGCTGTGATCCGCTGATCTACGAGCAGTACTTC. It translates to CASCDPLIYEQYF.

This chain links TRBV29-1 with TRBJ1-1; D may be TRBD1 (5 bases). The CDR3 contains 15 residues. The ends were cut back, 7 bases at V and 2 bases at J, with 20 bases in the middle. The V gene's germline CDR1 is SQVTM and CDR2 ANQGSEA. CDR3 in amino acids: CSEVNWGRANTEAFF. Written as DNA, the CDR3 is TGCAGCGAGGTAAATTGGGGCAGGGCAAACACTGAAGCTTTCTTT.

The chain carries TRBV5-6 and TRBJ2-5; D is ambiguous. V lost 0 bases and J 3 bases, leaving 6 bases between the germline ends. CDR3 size: 13 residues. The germline CDR1 and CDR2 sequences are SGHDT and YYEEEE. DNA of the CDR3: TGTGCCAGCAGCTTGGAACGGAAAGAGACCCAGTACTTC. This translates into CASSLERKETQYF.

The chain uses TRBV5-5 and TRBJ1-4; 7 nucleotides agree with TRBD1. CDR3 length: 15 residues. V dropped 4 bases and J dropped 7; count of bases not matched to a gene: 10. Germline lookup yields CDR1 SGHKS and CDR2 YYEKEE (reference sequence). The CDR3 DNA reads TGTGCCAGCAGCGCCGCAGGGGGAGGGGGTGAAAAACTGTTTTTT. It is translated as CASSAAGGGGEKLFF.

This clone was recorded a few times. This chain joins TRBV18 and TRBJ1-5, with D unresolved. From germline, CDR1 is KGHSH and CDR2 LQKENI. The CDR3 has 13 amino acids. Between the trimmed V and J ends, which lost 5 bases and 2 bases, there was a span of 7 bases. The CDR3 DNA reads as TGTGCCAGCTCAACCACGGGCAATCAGCCCCAGCATTTT. Translation: CASSTTGNQPQHF.

This rearrangement joins TRBV29-1 to TRBJ1-2; D is ambiguous. Germline CDR1 and CDR2: SQVTM and ANQGSEA. Trimming left V 2 bases short and J 7 bases short, with 20 bases between. The CDR3 is 15 amino acids. The CDR3 DNA reads TGCAGCGTTGAACTCGGGCCTACTGGCGTGGGTGGCTACACCTTC. Its protein is CSVELGPTGVGGYTF.

This rearrangement joins TRBV9 to TRBJ2-6; 7 bases map to TRBD2. Germline V gene lookup returns CDR1 SGDLS and CDR2 YYNGEE. V dropped 0 bases and J dropped 0; count of bases not matched to a gene: 6. The CDR3 runs 18 residues. The CDR3 nucleotides read TGTGCCAGCAGCGTAGTTCCTAGCGGACCCTCTGGGGCCAACGTCCTGACTTTC. Amino acids: CASSVVPSGPSGANVLTF.

V gene TRBV28 combines with J gene TRBJ2-7; the match to TRBD1 covers 10 bases. CDR1 and CDR2 from the germline V gene are MDHEN and SYDVKM. The CDR3 extends over 15 amino acids. The trim removed 8 bases at V and 5 bases at J, leaving 12 bases unmatched. Written as DNA, the CDR3 is TGTGCCAGCGGCGATACCGGGACAGGGGCTCACGAGCAGTACTTC. Its translation is CASGDTGTGAHEQYF. The whole variable domain, remainder taken from reference TRBV28 and TRBJ2-7, is DVKVTQSSRYLVKRTGEKVFLECVQDMDHENMFWYRQDPGLGLRLIYFSYDVKMKEKGDIPEGYSVSREKKERFSLILESASTNQTSMYLCASGDTGTGAHEQYFGPGTRLTVT.

This clone has more than one count but fewer than ten. The V gene is TRBV11-3, the J gene TRBJ2-5; 7 positions agree with TRBD2. V lost 1 base and J lost 5; bases outside the gene matches: 4. The CDR3 length is 14 residues. Germline CDR1 reads SGHNT; CDR2 reads YENEEA. The DNA of the CDR3 is TGTGCCAGCAGCTTAGCGGGAGGCGGTGAGACCCAGTACTTC. It yields the protein CASSLAGGGETQYF.

The chain joins TRBV7-8 to TRBJ1-4, with D hard to call. Germline V gene lookup returns CDR1 SGHVS and CDR2 FQNEAQ. The ends were cut back, 1 base at V and 8 bases at J, with 11 bases in the middle. There are 14 residues in the CDR3. The CDR3 sequence is CASSLGGFGEKLFF. CDR3 nucleotide sequence: TGTGCCAGCAGCTTAGGAGGGTTTGGCGAAAAACTGTTTTTT.

The table lists this clone with a few counts. The J gene is TRBJ2-5, the V gene TRBV6-6; 8 bases are a match to TRBD1. Germline CDR1 and CDR2: MNHNY and SVGAGI (reference sequence). The CDR3 runs 14 residues. J was trimmed by 5 bases and V by 5 bases; bases with no gene match: 7. CDR3 sequence reads: CASSTGTGWETQYF. DNA of the CDR3: TGTGCCAGCAGTACCGGGACAGGTTGGGAGACCCAGTACTTC.

The chain combines TRBV6-1 with TRBJ1-2, with a tentative D call TRBD1 (5 bases). Looked up from germline, CDR1 is MNHNS and CDR2 is SASEGT. The CDR3 has 12 residues. V lost 3 bases and J lost 7, with 9 bases in between. The CDR3 loop is CASSDWGSGYTF. CDR3 bases: TGTGCCAGCAGTGACTGGGGGAGTGGCTACACCTTC.

The chain combines TRBV11-2 with TRBJ1-4; perhaps TRBD1 as D (5 bases). The CDR3 is 16 residues long. V dropped 2 bases and J dropped 3 bases, with 13 bases sitting between them. Germline CDR1 and CDR2: SGHAT and FQNNGV. Here the CDR3 DNA reads TGTGCCAGCAGCTTAAGCTGGGGGTCTGCTAATGAAAAACTGTTTTTT. As protein: CASSLSWGSANEKLFF.

This clone has a single count. The chain joins TRBV7-4 to TRBJ1-1; D is perhaps TRBD1 (5 bases). Germline V gene lookup returns CDR1 SGHVT and CDR2 SQSDAQ. This CDR3 comprises 13 residues. V lost 8 bases and J lost 4, with 14 bases in between. This CDR3 reads CASLGDTSTEAFF. The CDR3 DNA sequence: TGTGCCAGCCTGGGGGATACGAGCACTGAAGCTTTCTTT.

The chain joins TRBV6-1 to TRBJ2-7, with 14 bases identical to TRBD2. The ends lost 4 bases at V and 2 bases at J; junction bases unmatched: 4. CDR3 length: 16 amino acids. Germline values: CDR1 MNHNS, CDR2 SASEGT. The CDR3: CASSVTTSGGAYEQYF. For the CDR3, the DNA is TGTGCCAGCAGTGTAACGACTAGCGGGGGGGCCTACGAGCAGTACTTC.

The chain links TRBV5-1 to TRBJ2-3, with 10 bases that match TRBD1. The CDR3 spans 17 residues. The V gene end was trimmed by 4 bases and the J gene end by 3 bases; junction bases not matched to a gene: 11. Germline V gene data show CDR1 as SGHRS and CDR2 as YFSETQ. This chain's CDR3 is CASSVHRDRGWTDTQYF. The CDR3 nucleotides are TGCGCCAGCAGCGTACACCGGGACAGGGGTTGGACAGATACGCAGTATTTT.

The J gene is TRBJ2-2, the V gene TRBV30; 7 bases fit TRBD2. The CDR3 consists of 14 residues. Per the germline V gene, CDR1 is GTSNPN and CDR2 is SVGIG (reference sequence). Trimming at V came to 3 bases and at J to 3 bases, leaving 4 bases not matched to a gene. DNA of the CDR3: TGTGCCTGGAGGCAGGGACTATACACCGGGGAGCTGTTTTTT. Translation: CAWRQGLYTGELFF.

The V call is TRBV27, the J call TRBJ2-7, with no clear D. Trimming removed 2 bases at V and 3 bases at J, with 8 bases between. CDR3 length equals 13 residues. Germline-derived CDR1 and CDR2 are MNHEY and SMNVEV (reference sequence). In DNA form, the CDR3 reads TGTGCCAGCAGTTTAATGGGGTTCTACGAGCAGTACTTC. Protein sequence: CASSLMGFYEQYF.

V is TRBV5-1 and J is TRBJ1-3; D remains unclear. The CDR3 is made up of 15 amino acids. The V end was cut by 4 bases, the J end by 1 base, with 12 bases between. Germline V CDR1 and CDR2: SGHRS, YFSETQ. CDR3 coding DNA: TGCGCCAGCAGCCCATCGTACGGGTCTGGAAACACCATATATTTT. It is translated as CASSPSYGSGNTIYF.

This clone has a single count. The chain is built from TRBV7-9 and TRBJ1-2; no clear D. The germline V gene encodes CDR1 SEHNR and CDR2 FQNEAQ (reference sequence). Deletions cut 3 bases from V and 0 bases from J, with 5 bases between. The CDR3 is made up of 13 amino acids. CDR3 amino acids: CASSFKANYGYTF. DNA for the CDR3: TGTGCCAGCAGCTTCAAGGCTAACTATGGCTACACCTTC.

This chain joins TRBV12-5 and TRBJ1-6; no clear D. Deletions cut 0 bases from V and 2 bases from J, with 11 bases between. The CDR3 contains 17 residues. Germline CDR1 reads LGHNT; CDR2 reads FRNRAP. The CDR3: CASGLVPRETYNSPLHF. DNA of the CDR3: TGTGCTAGTGGTTTGGTACCGAGGGAAACCTATAATTCACCCCTCCACTTT.

The chain employs TRBV7-8 and TRBJ2-2, with a weak D call TRBD1 (6 bases). Germline loops: CDR1 SGHVS, CDR2 FQNEAQ. Trimming took 7 bases from V and 0 from J, leaving 15 bases between them. The CDR3 is 16 residues long. This chain's CDR3 is CASTFLGTSNTGELFF. The CDR3 nucleotides are TGTGCCAGCACCTTCCTTGGGACATCGAACACCGGGGAGCTGTTTTTT.

The chain employs TRBV30 and TRBJ1-5; perhaps TRBD1 as D (5 bases). CDR1 GTSNPN and CDR2 SVGIG come from the germline V gene (reference sequence). This CDR3 spans 13 amino acids. V gave up 4 bases and J gave up 3 bases, with 10 bases separating them. DNA of the CDR3: TGTGCCTGGACCGGCGGGGCCAATCAGCCCCAGCATTTT. Encoded protein: CAWTGGANQPQHF.

V and J are TRBV4-1 and TRBJ2-1; D might be TRBD2 (5 bases). Germline loops: CDR1 MGHRA, CDR2 YSYEKL. V was shortened by 0 bases and J by 0 bases, with 24 bases between the two germline ends. This CDR3 comprises 21 residues. CDR3 nucleotides: TGCGCCAGCAGCCAAGACGGTCCGCGCGGGTGGGGATTAATCTCCTACAATGAGCAGTTCTTC. This gives the protein CASSQDGPRGWGLISYNEQFF.

The CDR3 loop is CASSQASGGPTSGRYEQYF. In nucleotides, the CDR3 is TGTGCCAGCAGCCAAGCTTCAGGGGGCCCGACTAGCGGGAGGTACGAGCAGTACTTC. The chain is built from TRBV14 and TRBJ2-7, with 13 nucleotides matching TRBD2. With 1 base clipped from V and 4 bases from J, the junction kept 13 bases outside the gene matches. The germline V gene has CDR1 SGHDN and CDR2 FVKESK. This CDR3 is 19 amino acids long.

The chain carries TRBV28 and TRBJ2-3, with 8 nucleotides matching TRBD2. The V gene's germline CDR1 is MDHEN and CDR2 SYDVKM. The trim removed 5 bases at V and 1 base at J, leaving 5 bases unmatched. The CDR3 totals 15 residues. CDR3 sequence reads: CASSSGSVGTDTQYF. CDR3 sequence (DNA): TGTGCCAGCAGTAGCGGGAGTGTTGGCACAGATACGCAGTATTTT.

The rearrangement joins TRBV14 to TRBJ2-7; 8 bases are shared with TRBD2. This CDR3 is built from 15 residues. Trimming took 1 base from V and 6 from J; bases not matched to a gene: 8. The germline gives CDR1 SGHDN, CDR2 FVKESK. Here the CDR3 DNA reads TGTGCCAGCAGCCAAGGAGGAGCGGGAGTGAGCGAGCAGTACTTC. As protein: CASSQGGAGVSEQYF.

V usage is TRBV9 and J usage is TRBJ2-3; weak D call: TRBD2 (6 bases). The V and J ends lost 4 bases and 6 bases respectively, with 21 bases between them. This CDR3 comprises 16 residues. The germline V gene has CDR1 SGDLS and CDR2 YYNGEE. CDR3: CASSPRGTQVFDTQYF. In DNA form, the CDR3 reads TGTGCCAGCAGCCCCCGGGGGACGCAAGTGTTTGATACGCAGTATTTT.